The entry below describes one T cell receptor beta chain. Its antigen is undetermined. The sample originates from a study of T cell responses to AZD1222 COVID-19 vaccine. Findings and limits, study-wide: Donors were mostly white British, more females; clonal diversity possibly underestimated. All repertoire sampling was performed exclusively after the peak T cell response. Spike-specific TCR breadth and depth went up after people got two AZD1222 doses.

Clones were sequenced by immunoSEQ multiplex PCR, and TCRdb holds only the in-frame ones, with some missing. The table lists about 120,000 clones, roughly 88% of them singletons, with approximately 8.5% in the top ten. This CDR3 has 15 amino acids. Trimming stripped 0 bases from V and 3 bases from J, with 11 bases between. CDR1 SGHTA and CDR2 FQGNSA come from the germline V gene. This specimen was peripheral blood, taken on day 0 of AZD1222 vaccination. This clonotype originated in an adult in good health. The chain joins TRBV7-2 to TRBJ1-2; D is unclear. CDR3 residues: CASSLAPGVDYGYTF. Written as DNA, the CDR3 is TGTGCCAGCAGCTTAGCGCCGGGAGTAGACTATGGCTACACCTTC.